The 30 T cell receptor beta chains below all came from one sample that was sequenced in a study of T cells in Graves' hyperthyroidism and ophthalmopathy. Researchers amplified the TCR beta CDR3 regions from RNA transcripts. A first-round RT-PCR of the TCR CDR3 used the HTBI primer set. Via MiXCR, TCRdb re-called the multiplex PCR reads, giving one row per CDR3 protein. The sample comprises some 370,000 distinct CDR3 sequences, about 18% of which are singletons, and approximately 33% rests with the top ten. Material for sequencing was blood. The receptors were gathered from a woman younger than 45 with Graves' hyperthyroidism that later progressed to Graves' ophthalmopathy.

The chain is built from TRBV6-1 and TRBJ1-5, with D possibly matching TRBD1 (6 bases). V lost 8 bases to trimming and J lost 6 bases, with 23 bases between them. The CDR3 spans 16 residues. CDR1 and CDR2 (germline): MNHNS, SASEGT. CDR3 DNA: TGTGCCAGCGGAGCAAACAGGGACCCAGTGGGTCAGCCCCAGCATTTT. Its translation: CASGANRDPVGQPQHF.

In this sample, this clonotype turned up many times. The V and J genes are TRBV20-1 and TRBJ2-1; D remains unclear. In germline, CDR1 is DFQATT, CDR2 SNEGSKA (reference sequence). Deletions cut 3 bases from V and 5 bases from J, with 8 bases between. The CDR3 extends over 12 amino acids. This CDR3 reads CSARTPNNEQFF. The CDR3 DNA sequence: TGCAGTGCTAGGACTCCTAACAATGAGCAGTTCTTC.

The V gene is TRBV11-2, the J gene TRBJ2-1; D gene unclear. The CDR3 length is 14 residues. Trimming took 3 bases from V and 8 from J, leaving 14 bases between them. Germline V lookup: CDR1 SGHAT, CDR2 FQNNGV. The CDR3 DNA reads TGTGCCAGCAGCTTCGTTACCCAAGTCGATGAGCAGTTCTTC. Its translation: CASSFVTQVDEQFF.

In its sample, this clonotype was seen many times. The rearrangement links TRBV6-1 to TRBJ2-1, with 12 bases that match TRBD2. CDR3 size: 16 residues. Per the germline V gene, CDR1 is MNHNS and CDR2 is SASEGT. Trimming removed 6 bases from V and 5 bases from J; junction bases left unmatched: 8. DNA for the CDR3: TGTGCCAGCAGACGACTAGCGGGAGTTGGGGACAATGAGCAGTTCTTC. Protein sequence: CASRRLAGVGDNEQFF.

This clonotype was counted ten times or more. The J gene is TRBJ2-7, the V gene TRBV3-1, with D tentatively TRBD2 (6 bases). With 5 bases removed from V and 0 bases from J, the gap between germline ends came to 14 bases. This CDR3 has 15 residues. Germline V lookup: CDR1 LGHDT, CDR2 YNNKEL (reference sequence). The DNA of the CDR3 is TGTGCCAGCAGCTCTTTTAGCGGCAGCTCCTACGAGCAGTACTTC. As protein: CASSSFSGSSYEQYF.

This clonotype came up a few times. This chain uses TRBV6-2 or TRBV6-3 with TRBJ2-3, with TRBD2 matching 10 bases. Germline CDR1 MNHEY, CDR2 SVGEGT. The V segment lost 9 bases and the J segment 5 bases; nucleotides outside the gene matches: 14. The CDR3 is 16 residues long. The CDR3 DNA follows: TGTGCCAGTGTTAAAGAATTACTAGCGGGGATAGATACGCAGTATTTT. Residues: CASVKELLAGIDTQYF.

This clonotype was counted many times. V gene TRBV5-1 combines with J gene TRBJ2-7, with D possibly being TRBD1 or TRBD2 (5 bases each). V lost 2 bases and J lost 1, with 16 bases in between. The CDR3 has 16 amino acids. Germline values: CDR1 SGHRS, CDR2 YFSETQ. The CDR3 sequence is CASSFDEGIISYEQYF. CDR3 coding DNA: TGCGCCAGCAGCTTCGATGAGGGGATCATTTCCTACGAGCAGTACTTC.

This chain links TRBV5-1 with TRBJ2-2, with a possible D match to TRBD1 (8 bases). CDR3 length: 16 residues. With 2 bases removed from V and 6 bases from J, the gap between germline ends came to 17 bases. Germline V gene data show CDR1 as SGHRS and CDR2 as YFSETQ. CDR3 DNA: TGCGCCAGCAGCTTCGGACAGGGAGGGGATCCCGGGGAGCTGTTTTTT. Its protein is CASSFGQGGDPGELFF.

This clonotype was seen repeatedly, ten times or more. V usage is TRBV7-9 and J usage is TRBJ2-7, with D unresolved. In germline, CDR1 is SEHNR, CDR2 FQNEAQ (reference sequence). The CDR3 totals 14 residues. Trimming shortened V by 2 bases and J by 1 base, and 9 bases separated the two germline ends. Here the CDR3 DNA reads TGTGCCAGCAGCTTACTGGGCCCGTCCTACGAGCAGTACTTC. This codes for CASSLLGPSYEQYF. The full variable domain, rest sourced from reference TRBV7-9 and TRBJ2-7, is DTGVSQNPRHKITKRGQNVTFRCDPISEHNRLYWYRQTLGQGPEFLTYFQNEAQLEKSRLLSDRFSAERPKGSFSTLEIQRTEQGDSAMYLCASSLLGPSYEQYFGPGTRLTVT.

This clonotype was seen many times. Here the CDR3 DNA reads TGTGCCAGCAGTTTCGGACAGTCGAACACTGAAGCTTTCTTT. It translates to CASSFGQSNTEAFF. This chain joins TRBV12-3 or TRBV12-4 and TRBJ1-1, with D maybe TRBD1 (6 bases). The CDR3 covers 14 residues. Trimming removed 3 bases from V and 1 base from J, with 9 bases in between.

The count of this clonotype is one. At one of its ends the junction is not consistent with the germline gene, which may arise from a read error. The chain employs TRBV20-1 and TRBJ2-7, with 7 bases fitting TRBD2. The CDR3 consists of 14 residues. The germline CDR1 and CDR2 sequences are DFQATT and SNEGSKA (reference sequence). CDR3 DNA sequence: TGCAGTGCTAGAGATACCGGGGGGTACAACGAGCACTACTTC. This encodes CSARDTGGYNEHYF.

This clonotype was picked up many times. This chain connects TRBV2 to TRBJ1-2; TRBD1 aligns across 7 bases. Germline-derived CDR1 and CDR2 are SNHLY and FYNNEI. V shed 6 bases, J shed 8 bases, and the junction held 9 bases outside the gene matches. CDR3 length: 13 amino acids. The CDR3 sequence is CASSSDRVVGYTF. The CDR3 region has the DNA TGTGCCAGCAGCAGTGACAGGGTTGTCGGCTACACCTTC.

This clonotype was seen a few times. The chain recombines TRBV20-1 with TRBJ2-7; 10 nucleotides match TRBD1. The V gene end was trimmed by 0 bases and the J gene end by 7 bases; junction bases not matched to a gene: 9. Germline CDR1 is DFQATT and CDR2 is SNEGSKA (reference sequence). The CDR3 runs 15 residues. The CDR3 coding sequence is TGCAGTGCTAGAGATCGTCGTGACAGGGGGCTTGAGCAGTACTTC. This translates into CSARDRRDRGLEQYF.

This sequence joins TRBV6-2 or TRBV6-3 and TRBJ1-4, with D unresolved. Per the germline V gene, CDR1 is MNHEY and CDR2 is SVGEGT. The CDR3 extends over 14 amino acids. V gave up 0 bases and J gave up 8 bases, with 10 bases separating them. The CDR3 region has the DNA TGTGCCAGCAGTTACTCGAATGTCGGAGAAAAACTGTTTTTT. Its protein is CASSYSNVGEKLFF.

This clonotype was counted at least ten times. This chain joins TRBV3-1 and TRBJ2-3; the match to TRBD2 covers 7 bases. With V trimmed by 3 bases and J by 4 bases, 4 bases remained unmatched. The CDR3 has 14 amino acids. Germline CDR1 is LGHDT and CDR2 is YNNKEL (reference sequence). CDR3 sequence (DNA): TGTGCCAGCAGCCAGGGGAGGGTTGCAGATACGCAGTATTTT. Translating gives CASSQGRVADTQYF.

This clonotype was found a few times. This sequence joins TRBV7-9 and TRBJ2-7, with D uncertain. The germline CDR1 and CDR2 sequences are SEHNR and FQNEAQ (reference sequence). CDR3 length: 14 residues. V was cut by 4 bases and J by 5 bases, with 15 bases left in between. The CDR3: CASSSHYGTNEQYF. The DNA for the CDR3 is TGTGCCAGCAGCTCTCATTACGGTACAAACGAGCAGTACTTC.

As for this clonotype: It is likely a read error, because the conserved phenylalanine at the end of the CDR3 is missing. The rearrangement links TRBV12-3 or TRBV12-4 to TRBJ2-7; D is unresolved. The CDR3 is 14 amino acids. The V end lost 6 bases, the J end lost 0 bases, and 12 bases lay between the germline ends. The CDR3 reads CASSRFGVSYEQYL. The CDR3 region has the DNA TGTGCCAGCAGCCGGTTTGGGGTCTCCTACGAGCAGTACCTC.

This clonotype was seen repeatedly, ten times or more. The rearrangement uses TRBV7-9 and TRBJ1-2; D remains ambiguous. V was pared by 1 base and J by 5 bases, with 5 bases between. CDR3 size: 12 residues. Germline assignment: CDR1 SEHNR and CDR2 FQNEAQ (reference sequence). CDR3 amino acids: CASSLGHYGYTF. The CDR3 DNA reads TGTGCCAGCAGCTTAGGCCATTATGGCTACACCTTC.

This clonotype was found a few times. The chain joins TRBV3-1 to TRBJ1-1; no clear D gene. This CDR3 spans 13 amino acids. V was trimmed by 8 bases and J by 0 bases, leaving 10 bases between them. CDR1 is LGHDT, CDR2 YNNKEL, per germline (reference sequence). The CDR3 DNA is TGTGCCAGCCGGGTTAGTATGAACACTGAAGCTTTCTTT. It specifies CASRVSMNTEAFF.

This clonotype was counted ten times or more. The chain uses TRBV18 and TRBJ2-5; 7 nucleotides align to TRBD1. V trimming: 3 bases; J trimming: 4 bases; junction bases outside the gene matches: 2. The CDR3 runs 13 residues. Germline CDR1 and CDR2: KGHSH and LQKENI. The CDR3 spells CASSPYRGETQYF. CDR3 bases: TGTGCCAGCTCACCGTACAGGGGAGAGACCCAGTACTTC.

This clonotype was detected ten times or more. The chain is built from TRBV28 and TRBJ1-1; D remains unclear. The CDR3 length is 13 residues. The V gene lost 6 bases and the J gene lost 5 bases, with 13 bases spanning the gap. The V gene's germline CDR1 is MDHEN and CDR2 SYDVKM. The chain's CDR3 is CASSPDGRTEAFF. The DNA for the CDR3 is TGTGCCAGCAGCCCGGACGGGAGGACTGAAGCTTTCTTT.

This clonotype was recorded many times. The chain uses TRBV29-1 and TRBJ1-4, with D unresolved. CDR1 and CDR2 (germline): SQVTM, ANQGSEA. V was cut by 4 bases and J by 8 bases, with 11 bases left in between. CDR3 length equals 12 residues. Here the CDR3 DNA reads TGCAGCGTTGGAGGCGCGGGAGAAAAACTGTTTTTT. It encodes CSVGGAGEKLFF.

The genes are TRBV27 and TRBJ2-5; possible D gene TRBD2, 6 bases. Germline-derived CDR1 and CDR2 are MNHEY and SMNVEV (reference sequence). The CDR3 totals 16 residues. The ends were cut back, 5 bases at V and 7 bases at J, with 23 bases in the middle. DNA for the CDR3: TGTGCCAGCAGTCCCCCCTATCCCGGAGGAGGGGTGACCCAGTACTTC. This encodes CASSPPYPGGGVTQYF.

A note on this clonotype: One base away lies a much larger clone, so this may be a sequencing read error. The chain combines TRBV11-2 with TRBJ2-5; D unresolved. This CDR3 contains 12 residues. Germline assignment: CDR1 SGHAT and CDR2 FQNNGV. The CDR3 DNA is TGTGCCAGCACTGGATTGAAAGAGGCCCAGTACTTC. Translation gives CASTGLKEAQYF.

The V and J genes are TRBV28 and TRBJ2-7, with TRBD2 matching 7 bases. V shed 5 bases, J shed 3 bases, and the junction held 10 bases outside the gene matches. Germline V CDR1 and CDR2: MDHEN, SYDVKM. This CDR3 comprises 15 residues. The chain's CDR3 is CASSPVGGRRYEQYF. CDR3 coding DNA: TGTGCCAGCAGTCCCGTGGGCGGGAGACGCTACGAGCAGTACTTC.

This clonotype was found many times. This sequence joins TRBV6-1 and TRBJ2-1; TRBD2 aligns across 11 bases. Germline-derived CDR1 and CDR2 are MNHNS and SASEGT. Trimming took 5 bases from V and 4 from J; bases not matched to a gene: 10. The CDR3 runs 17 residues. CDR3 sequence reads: CASSYLVTSGSYNEQFF. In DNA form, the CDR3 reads TGTGCCAGCAGTTACCTGGTTACTAGCGGGAGTTACAATGAGCAGTTCTTC.

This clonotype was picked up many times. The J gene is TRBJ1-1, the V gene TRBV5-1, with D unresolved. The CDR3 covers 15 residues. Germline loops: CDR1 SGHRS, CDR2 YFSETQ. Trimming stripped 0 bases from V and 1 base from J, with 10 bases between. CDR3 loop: CASSLGGKTNTEAFF. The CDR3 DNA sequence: TGCGCCAGCAGCTTGGGAGGGAAGACGAACACTGAAGCTTTCTTT.

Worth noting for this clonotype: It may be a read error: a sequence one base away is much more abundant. This CDR3 reads CASSLGQGRSYGYNF. CDR3 DNA: TGCGCCAGCAGCCTGGGACAGGGGCGAAGCTATGGCTACAACTTC. The chain recombines TRBV5-1 with TRBJ1-2; 10 bases match TRBD1. The germline V gene encodes CDR1 SGHRS and CDR2 YFSETQ. This CDR3 is built from 15 residues.

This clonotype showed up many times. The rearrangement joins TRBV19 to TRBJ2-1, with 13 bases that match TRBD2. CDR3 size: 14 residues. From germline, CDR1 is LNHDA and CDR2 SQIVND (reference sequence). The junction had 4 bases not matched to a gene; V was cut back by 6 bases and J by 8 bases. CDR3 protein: CASRRTSGSDEQFF. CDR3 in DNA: TGTGCCAGTAGAAGGACTAGCGGGAGCGATGAGCAGTTCTTC. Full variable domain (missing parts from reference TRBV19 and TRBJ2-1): DGGITQSPKYLFRKEGQNVTLSCEQNLNHDAMYWYRQDPGQGLRLIYYSQIVNDFQKGDIAEGYSVSREKKESFPLTVTSAQKNPTAFYLCASRRTSGSDEQFFGPGTRLTVL.

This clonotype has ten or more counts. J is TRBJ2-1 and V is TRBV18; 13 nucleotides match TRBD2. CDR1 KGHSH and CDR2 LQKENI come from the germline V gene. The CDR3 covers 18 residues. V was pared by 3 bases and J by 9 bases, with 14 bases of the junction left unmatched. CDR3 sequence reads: CASSPLQTGLAGAGEQFF. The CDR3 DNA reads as TGTGCCAGCTCACCCCTCCAGACTGGACTAGCGGGAGCCGGTGAGCAGTTCTTC.